This T cell receptor beta chain came from a study of T cell responses to AZD1222 COVID-19 vaccine. Regarding the study as a whole: Recipients of AZD1222 seropositive at baseline numbered only 6 or 7. Donors in the cohort were predominantly white British and more often female, and clonal diversity was possibly underestimated.

Details on this clone: What it recognizes is unknown.

This table comes from immunoSEQ multiplex PCR, and its TCRdb copy is limited to in-frame clones, with some not included. The data contain roughly 100,000 clones, roughly 91% of them seen just once; the ten biggest clones take up more than 9%. V was shortened by 3 bases and J by 9 bases, with 12 bases between the two germline ends. The CDR3 spans 13 residues. The sample in question was peripheral blood, obtained on day 0 of AZD1222 vaccination. This chain joins TRBV12-3 or TRBV12-4 and TRBJ2-4; the D gene is possibly TRBD1 (5 bases). The clonotype was recovered from an adult in good health. The CDR3 region is CASSFGRVGIQYF. DNA for the CDR3: TGTGCCAGCAGTTTTGGCAGGGTGGGCATTCAGTACTTC.